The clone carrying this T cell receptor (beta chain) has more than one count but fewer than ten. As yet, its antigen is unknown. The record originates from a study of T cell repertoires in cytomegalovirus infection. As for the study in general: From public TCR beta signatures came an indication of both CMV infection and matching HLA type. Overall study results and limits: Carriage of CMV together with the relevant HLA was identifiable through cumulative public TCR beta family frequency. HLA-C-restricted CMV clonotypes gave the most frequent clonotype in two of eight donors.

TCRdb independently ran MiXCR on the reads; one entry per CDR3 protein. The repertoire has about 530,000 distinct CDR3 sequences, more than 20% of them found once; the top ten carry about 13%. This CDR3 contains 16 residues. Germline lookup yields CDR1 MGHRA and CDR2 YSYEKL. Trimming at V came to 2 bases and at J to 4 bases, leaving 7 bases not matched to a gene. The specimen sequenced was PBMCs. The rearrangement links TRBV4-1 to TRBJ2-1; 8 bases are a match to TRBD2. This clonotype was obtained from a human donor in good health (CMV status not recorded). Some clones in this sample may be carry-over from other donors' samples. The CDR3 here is CASSQSESGRYNEQFF. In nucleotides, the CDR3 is TGCGCCAGCAGCCAAAGTGAAAGCGGGAGATACAATGAGCAGTTCTTC.